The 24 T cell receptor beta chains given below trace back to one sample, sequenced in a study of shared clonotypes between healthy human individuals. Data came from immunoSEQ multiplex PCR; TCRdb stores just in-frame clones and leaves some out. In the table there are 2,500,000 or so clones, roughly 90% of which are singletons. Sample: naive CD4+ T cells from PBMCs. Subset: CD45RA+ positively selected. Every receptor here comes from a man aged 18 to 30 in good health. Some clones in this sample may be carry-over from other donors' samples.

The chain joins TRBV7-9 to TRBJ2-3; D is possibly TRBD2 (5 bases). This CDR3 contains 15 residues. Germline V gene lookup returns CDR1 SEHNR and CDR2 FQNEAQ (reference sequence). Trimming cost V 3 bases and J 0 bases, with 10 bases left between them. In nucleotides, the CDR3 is TGTGCCAGCAGCTTTCTCGGGGTGAGCACAGATACGCAGTATTTT. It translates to CASSFLGVSTDTQYF.

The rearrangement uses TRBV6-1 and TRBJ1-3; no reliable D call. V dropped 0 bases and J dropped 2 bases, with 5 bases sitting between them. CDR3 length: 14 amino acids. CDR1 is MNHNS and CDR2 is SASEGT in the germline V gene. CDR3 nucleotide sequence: TGTGCCAGCAGTGAAGCCTGGACTGGAAACACCATATATTTT. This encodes CASSEAWTGNTIYF.

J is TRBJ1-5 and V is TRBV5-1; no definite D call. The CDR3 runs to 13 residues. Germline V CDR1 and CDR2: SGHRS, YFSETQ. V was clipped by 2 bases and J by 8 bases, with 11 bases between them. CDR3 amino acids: CASSFIPDEPQHF. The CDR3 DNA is TGCGCCAGCAGCTTTATTCCCGATGAGCCCCAGCATTTT.

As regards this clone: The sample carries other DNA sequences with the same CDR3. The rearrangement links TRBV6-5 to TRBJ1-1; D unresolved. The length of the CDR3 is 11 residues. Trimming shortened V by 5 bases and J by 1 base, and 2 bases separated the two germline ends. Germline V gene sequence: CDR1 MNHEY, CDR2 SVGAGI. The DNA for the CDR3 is TGTGCCAGCAGTAAGAACACTGAAGCTTTCTTT. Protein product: CASSKNTEAFF.

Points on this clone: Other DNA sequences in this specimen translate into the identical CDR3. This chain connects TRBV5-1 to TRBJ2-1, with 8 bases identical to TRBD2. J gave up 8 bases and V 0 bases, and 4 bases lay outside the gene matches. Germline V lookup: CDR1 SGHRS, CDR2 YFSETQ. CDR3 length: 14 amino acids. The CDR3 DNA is TGCGCCAGCAGCTTGGGCCTAGCGGGCGATGAGCAGTTCTTC. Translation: CASSLGLAGDEQFF.

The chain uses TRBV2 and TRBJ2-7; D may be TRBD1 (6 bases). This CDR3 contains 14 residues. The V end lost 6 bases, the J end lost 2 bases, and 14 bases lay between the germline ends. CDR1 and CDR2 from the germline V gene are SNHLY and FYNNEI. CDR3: CASSPTRGTYEQYF. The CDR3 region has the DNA TGTGCCAGCAGCCCCACCAGGGGAACCTACGAGCAGTACTTC.

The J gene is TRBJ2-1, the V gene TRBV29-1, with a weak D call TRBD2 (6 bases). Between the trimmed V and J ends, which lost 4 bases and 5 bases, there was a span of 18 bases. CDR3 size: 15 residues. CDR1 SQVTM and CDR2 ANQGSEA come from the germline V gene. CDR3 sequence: CSVVPGTPWDNEQFF. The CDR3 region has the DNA TGCAGCGTTGTTCCCGGGACTCCATGGGACAATGAGCAGTTCTTC.

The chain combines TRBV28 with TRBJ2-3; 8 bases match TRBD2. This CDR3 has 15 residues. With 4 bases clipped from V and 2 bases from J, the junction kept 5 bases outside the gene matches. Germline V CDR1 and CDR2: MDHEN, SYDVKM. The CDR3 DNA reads TGTGCCAGCAGTTCAGCGGGAGACTCCACAGATACGCAGTATTTT. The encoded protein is CASSSAGDSTDTQYF.

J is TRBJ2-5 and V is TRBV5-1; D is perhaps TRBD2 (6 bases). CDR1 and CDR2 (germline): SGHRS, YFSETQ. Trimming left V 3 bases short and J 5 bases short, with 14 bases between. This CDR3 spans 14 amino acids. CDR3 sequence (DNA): TGCGCCAGCAGCTCGGGGGACTTTGGGGAGACCCAGTACTTC. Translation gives CASSSGDFGETQYF.

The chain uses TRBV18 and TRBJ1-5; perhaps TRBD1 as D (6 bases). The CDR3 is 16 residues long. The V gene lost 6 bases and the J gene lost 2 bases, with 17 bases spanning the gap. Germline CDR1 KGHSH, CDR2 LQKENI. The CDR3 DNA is TGTGCCAGCTCCCCCTTAGGGGGGGGTGGCAATCAGCCCCAGCATTTT. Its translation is CASSPLGGGGNQPQHF.

Here the CDR3 reads CASSVTSRTDTQYF. The CDR3 nucleotides are TGTGCCAGCAGTGTGACTAGTCGTACAGATACGCAGTATTTT. The V and J genes are TRBV2 and TRBJ2-3; D perhaps matches TRBD2 (6 bases). The V end was cut by 4 bases, the J end by 3 bases, with 11 bases between. The CDR3 covers 14 residues. The germline V gene encodes CDR1 SNHLY and CDR2 FYNNEI.

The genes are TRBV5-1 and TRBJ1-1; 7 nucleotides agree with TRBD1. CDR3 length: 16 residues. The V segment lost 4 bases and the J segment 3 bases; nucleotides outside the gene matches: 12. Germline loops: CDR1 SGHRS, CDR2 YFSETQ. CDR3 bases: TGCGCCAGCAGCGTAGGGGGCGCGTTGGACTACACTGAAGCTTTCTTT. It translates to CASSVGGALDYTEAFF.

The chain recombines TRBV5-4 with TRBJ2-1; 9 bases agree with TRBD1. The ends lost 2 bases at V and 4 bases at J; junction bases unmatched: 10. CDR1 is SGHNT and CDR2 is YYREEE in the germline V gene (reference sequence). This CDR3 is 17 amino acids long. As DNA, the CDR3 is TGTGCCAGCAGCTTACAACAGGGGGCGATTACTTACAATGAGCAGTTCTTC. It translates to CASSLQQGAITYNEQFF. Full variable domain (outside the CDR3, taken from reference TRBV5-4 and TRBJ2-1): ETGVTQSPTHLIKTRGQQVTLRCSSQSGHNTVSWYQQALGQGPQFIFQYYREEENGRGNFPPRFSGLQFPNYSSELNVNALELDDSALYLCASSLQQGAITYNEQFFGPGTRLTVL.

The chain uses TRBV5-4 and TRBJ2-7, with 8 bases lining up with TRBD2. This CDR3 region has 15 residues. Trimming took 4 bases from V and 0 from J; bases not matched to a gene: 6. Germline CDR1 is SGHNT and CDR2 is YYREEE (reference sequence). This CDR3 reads CASSRGGSSSYEQYF. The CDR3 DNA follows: TGTGCCAGCAGCCGGGGGGGGTCGAGCTCCTACGAGCAGTACTTC.

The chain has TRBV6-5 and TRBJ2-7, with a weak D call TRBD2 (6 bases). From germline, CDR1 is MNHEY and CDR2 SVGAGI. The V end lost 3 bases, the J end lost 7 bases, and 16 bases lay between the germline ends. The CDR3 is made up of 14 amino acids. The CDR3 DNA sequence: TGTGCCAGCAGTTATAACCGGGGGACGTGGGAGCAGTACTTC. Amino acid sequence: CASSYNRGTWEQYF.

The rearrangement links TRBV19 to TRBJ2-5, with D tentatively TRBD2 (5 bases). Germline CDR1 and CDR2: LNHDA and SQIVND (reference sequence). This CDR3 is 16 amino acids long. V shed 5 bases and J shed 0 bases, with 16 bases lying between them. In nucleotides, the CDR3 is TGTGCCAGTAGTGCTCGACTAACAGAATACCAAGAGACCCAGTACTTC. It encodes CASSARLTEYQETQYF.

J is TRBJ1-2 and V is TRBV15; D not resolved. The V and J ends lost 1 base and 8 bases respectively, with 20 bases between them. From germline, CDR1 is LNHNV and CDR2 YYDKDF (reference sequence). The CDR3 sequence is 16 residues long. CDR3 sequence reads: CATSRGLLNPQDGYTF. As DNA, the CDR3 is TGTGCCACCAGCAGAGGTCTCCTTAACCCGCAGGACGGCTACACCTTC.

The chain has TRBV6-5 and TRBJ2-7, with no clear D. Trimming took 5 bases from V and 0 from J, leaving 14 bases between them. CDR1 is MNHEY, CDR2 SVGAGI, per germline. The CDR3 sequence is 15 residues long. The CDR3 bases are TGTGCCAGCAGTCCCAGAGCTTACAGCTCCTACGAGCAGTACTTC. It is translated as CASSPRAYSSYEQYF.

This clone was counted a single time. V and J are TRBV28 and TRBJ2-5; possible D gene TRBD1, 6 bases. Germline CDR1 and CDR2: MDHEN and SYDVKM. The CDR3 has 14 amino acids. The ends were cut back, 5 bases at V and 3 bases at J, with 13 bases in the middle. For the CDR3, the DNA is TGTGCCAGCAGTATTGGGGGCGCGAAAGAGACCCAGTACTTC. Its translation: CASSIGGAKETQYF.

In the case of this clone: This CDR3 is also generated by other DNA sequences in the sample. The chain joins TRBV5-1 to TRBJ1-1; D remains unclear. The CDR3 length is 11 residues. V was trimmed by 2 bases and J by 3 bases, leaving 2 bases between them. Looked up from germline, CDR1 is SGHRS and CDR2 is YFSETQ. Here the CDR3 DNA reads TGCGCCAGCAGCTTAGACACTGAAGCTTTCTTT. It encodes CASSLDTEAFF. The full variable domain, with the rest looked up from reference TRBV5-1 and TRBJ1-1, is KAGVTQTPRYLIKTRGQQVTLSCSPISGHRSVSWYQQTPGQGLQFLFEYFSETQRNKGNFPGRFSGRQFSNSRSEMNVSTLELGDSALYLCASSLDTEAFFGQGTRLTVV.

The CDR3 bases are TGTGCCACCAGCACCTCTTACATTCCCGGGACAGGGGTGAGGATAAGCGACACAGATACGCAGTATTTT. Its translation: CATSTSYIPGTGVRISDTDTQYF. The gene calls are TRBV15 and TRBJ2-3; 10 nucleotides match TRBD1. Germline CDR1 reads LNHNV; CDR2 reads YYDKDF (reference sequence). The CDR3 extends over 23 amino acids. With 4 bases clipped from V and 2 bases from J, the junction kept 27 bases outside the gene matches. Variable domain in full (rest from reference TRBV15 and TRBJ2-3): DAMVIQNPRYQVTQFGKPVTLSCSQTLNHNVMYWYQQKSSQAPKLLFHYYDKDFNNEADTPDNFQSRRPNTSFCFLDIRSPGLGDTAMYLCATSTSYIPGTGVRISDTDTQYFGPGTRLTVL.

The CDR3 sequence: CASSVTLAGSTDTQYF. The CDR3 DNA follows: TGTGCCAGCAGCGTAACACTAGCGGGTAGTACAGATACGCAGTATTTT. The rearrangement links TRBV9 to TRBJ2-3; 9 nucleotides match TRBD2. From germline, CDR1 is SGDLS and CDR2 YYNGEE. CDR3 length: 16 residues. V lost 1 base, J lost 3 bases, and 6 bases stayed unmatched. The full variable domain, in which reference TRBV9 and TRBJ2-3 provide the parts outside the CDR3, is DSGVTQTPKHLITATGQRVTLRCSPRSGDLSVYWYQQSLDQGLQFLIQYYNGEERAKGNILERFSAQQFPDLHSELNLSSLELGDSALYFCASSVTLAGSTDTQYFGPGTRLTVL.

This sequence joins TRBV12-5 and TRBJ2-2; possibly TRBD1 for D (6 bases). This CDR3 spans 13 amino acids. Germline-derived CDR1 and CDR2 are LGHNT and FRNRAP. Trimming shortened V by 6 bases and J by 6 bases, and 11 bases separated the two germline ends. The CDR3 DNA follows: TGTGCTAGTGGCCCCACAGGGTCCGGGGAGCTGTTTTTT. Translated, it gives CASGPTGSGELFF. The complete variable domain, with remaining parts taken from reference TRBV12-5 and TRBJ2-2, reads DARVTQTPRHKVTEMGQEVTMRCQPILGHNTVFWYRQTMMQGLELLAYFRNRAPLDDSGMPKDRFSAEMPDATLATLKIQPSEPRDSAVYFCASGPTGSGELFFGEGSRLTVL.

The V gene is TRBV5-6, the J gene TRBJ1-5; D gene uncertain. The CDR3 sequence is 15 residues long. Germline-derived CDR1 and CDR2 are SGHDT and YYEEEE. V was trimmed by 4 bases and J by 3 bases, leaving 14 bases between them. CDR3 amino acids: CASSTRQVSNQPQHF. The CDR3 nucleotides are TGTGCCAGCAGCACCAGACAAGTTTCCAATCAGCCCCAGCATTTT.